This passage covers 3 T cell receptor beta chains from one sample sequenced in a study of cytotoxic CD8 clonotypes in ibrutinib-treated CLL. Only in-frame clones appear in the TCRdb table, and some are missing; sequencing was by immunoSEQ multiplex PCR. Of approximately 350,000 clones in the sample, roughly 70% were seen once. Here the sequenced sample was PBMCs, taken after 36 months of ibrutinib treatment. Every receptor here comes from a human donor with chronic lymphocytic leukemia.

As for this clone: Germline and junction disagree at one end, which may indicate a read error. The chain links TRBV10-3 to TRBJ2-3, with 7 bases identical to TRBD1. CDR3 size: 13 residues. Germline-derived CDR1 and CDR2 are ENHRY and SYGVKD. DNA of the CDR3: TGTGCCAGCAGTTACCTGACAGGGGATACGCAGTATTTT. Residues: CASSYLTGDTQYF.

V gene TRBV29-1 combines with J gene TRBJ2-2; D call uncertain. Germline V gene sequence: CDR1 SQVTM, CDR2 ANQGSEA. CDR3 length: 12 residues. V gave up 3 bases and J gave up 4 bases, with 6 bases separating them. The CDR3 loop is CSVDPGTGELFF. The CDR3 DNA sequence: TGCAGCGTTGATCCGGGCACCGGGGAGCTGTTTTTT.

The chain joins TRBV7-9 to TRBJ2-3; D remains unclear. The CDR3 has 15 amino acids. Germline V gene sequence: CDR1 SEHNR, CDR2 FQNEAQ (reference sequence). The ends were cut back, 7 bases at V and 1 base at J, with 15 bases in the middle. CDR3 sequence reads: CASNNAPLRTDTQYF. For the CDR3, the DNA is TGTGCCAGCAACAACGCCCCTCTTCGCACAGATACGCAGTATTTT.